These 4 T cell receptor beta chains were sequenced from one sample in a study of cytomegalovirus exposure and HLA in healthy donors. The PCR contained 60 Vbeta and 13 Jbeta primers. Only in-frame clones appear in the TCRdb table, and some are missing; sequencing was by immunoSEQ multiplex PCR. The sample yields 80,000 to 95,000 clones, under 80% seen once. Input material: PBMCs. The source of these receptors is a woman in her twenties or thirties in good health and CMV-seronegative.

The rearrangement joins TRBV15 to TRBJ2-7; no firm D call. The CDR3 consists of 13 residues. Per the germline V gene, CDR1 is LNHNV and CDR2 is YYDKDF (reference sequence). V was cut by 5 bases and J by 2 bases, with 10 bases left in between. CDR3 bases: TGTGCCACCAGCCTACTTCCAACCTACGAGCAGTACTTC. It is translated as CATSLLPTYEQYF.

This clone was recorded a few times. This chain uses TRBV7-2 with TRBJ2-4, with 14 positions matching TRBD2. The J segment lost 0 bases and the V segment lost 5 bases, leaving 9 bases of the junction unmatched. The germline CDR1 and CDR2 sequences are SGHTA and FQGNSA. The CDR3 runs 19 residues. For the CDR3, the DNA is TGTGCCAGCAGCCTACGGGGACTAGCGGGGGAGCTAGCCAAAAACATTCAGTACTTC. Translating it yields CASSLRGLAGELAKNIQYF.

The V call is TRBV11-3, the J call TRBJ1-4, with D possibly matching TRBD1 (5 bases). Trimming removed 7 bases at V and 0 bases at J, with 18 bases between. The CDR3 is made up of 17 amino acids. CDR1 is SGHNT and CDR2 is YENEEA in the germline V gene. CDR3 in DNA: TGTGCCAGCAACACCGTACCCAGGGTTTCAACTAATGAAAAACTGTTTTTT. Its translation: CASNTVPRVSTNEKLFF.

V usage is TRBV5-4 and J usage is TRBJ2-7; tentative D call: TRBD2 (5 bases). V shed 5 bases and J shed 2 bases, with 11 bases lying between them. This CDR3 contains 13 residues. Germline V lookup: CDR1 SGHNT, CDR2 YYREEE (reference sequence). The CDR3 nucleotides are TGTGCCAGCAGTTTGTTCGGGGCCTACGAGCAGTACTTC. Encoded protein: CASSLFGAYEQYF.